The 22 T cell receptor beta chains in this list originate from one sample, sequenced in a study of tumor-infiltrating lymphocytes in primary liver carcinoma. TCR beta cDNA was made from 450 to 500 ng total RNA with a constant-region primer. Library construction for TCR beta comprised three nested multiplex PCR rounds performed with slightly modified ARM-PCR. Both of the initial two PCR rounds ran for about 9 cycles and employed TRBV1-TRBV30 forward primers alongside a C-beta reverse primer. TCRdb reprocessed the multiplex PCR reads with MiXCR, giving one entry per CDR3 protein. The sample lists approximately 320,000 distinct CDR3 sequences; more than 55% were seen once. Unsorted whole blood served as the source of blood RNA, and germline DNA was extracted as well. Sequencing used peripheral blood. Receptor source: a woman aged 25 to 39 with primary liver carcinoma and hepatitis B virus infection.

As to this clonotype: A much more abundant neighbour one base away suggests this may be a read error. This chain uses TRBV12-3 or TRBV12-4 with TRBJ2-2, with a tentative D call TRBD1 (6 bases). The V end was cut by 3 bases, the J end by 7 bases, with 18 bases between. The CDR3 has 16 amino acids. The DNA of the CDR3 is TGTGCCAGCAGTTTCCAGGGGAGCCTTCCACACGGGGAGCTGTTTTTT. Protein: CASSFQGSLPHGELFF.

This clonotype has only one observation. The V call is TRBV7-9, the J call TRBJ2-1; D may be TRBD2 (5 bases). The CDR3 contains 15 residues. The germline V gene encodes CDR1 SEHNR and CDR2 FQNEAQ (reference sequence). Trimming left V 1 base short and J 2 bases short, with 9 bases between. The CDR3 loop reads CASSLGGFPYNEQFF. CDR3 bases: TGTGCCAGCAGCTTAGGAGGGTTCCCCTACAATGAGCAGTTCTTC.

This chain's CDR3 is CASSPAGTFIQYF. The CDR3 DNA reads as TGTGCCAGCAGTCCCGCGGGGACGTTCATTCAGTACTTC. V and J are TRBV6-5 and TRBJ2-4, with a tentative D call TRBD2 (6 bases). The V gene's germline CDR1 is MNHEY and CDR2 SVGAGI. Between the trimmed V and J ends, which lost 5 bases and 9 bases, there was a span of 14 bases. The CDR3 totals 13 residues.

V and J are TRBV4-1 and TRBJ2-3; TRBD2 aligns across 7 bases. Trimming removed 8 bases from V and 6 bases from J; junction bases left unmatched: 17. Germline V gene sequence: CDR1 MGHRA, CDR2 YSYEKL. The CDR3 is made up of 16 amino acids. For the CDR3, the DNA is TGCGCCAGCGGCCCCGAGCGGGCGGGAGAGGGGGATACGCAGTATTTT. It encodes CASGPERAGEGDTQYF.

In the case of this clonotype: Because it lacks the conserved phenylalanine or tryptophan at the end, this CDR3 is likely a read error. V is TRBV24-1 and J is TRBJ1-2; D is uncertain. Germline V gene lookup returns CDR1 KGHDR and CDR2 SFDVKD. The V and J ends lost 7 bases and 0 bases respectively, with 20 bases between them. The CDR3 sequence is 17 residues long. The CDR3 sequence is CATRTSMGEATNYGYTS. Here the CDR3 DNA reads TGTGCCACCAGGACTTCCATGGGCGAGGCCACTAACTATGGCTACACCTCC.

The CDR3 region is CASSQRGAGELFF. CDR3 bases: TGCGCCAGCAGCCAAAGGGGTGCCGGGGAGCTGTTTTTT. This chain joins TRBV4-1 and TRBJ2-2; D possibly corresponds to TRBD1 (5 bases). There are 13 residues in the CDR3. V shed 2 bases and J shed 6 bases, with 7 bases lying between them. Germline CDR1 and CDR2: MGHRA and YSYEKL.

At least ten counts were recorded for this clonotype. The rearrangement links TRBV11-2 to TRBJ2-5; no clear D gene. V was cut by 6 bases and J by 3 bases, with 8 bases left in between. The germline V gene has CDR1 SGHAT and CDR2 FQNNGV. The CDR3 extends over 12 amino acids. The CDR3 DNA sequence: TGTGCCAGCAGTCGAAAGAAAGAGACCCAGTACTTC. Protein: CASSRKKETQYF.

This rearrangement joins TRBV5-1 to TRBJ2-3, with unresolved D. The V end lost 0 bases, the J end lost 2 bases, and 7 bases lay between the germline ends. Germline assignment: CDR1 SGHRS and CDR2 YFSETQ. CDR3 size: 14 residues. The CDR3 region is CASSLDLPTDTQYF. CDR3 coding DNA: TGCGCCAGCAGCTTGGACCTCCCCACAGATACGCAGTATTTT.

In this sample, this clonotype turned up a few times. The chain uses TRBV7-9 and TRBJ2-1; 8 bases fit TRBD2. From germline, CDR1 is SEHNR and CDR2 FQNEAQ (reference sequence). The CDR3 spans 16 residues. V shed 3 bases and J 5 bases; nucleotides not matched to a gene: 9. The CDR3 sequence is CASSFSLSGTDNEQFF. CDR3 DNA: TGTGCCAGCAGCTTTAGCCTTAGCGGGACTGACAATGAGCAGTTCTTC.

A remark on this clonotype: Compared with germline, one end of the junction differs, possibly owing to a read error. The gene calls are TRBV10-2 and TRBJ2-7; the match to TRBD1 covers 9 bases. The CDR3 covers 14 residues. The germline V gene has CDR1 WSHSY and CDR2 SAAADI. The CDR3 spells CASCDWDRDYEQYF. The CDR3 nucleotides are TGCGCCAGCTGTGACTGGGACAGGGACTACGAGCAGTATTTC.

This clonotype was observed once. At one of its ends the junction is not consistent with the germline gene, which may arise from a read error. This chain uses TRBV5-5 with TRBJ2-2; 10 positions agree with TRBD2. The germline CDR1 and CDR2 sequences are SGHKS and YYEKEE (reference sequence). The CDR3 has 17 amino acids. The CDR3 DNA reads TGTACCAGCAGCCCTTTTCCTAGCGGGAGCAGGACCGGGGAGCTGTTTTTT. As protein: CTSSPFPSGSRTGELFF.

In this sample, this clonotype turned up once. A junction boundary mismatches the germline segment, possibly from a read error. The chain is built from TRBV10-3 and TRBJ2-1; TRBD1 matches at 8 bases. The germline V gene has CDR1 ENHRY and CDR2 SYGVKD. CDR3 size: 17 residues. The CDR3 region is CAIRKTGTGRLYSEQFF. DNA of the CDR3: TGTGCCATCAGAAAAACCGGGACAGGCCGACTCTACAGTGAGCAGTTCTTC.

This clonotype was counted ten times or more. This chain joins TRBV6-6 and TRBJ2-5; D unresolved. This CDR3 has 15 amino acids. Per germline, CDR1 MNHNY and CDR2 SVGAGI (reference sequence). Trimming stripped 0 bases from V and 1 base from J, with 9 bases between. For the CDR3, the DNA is TGTGCCAGCAGTTACTCGGGTCACACCCAAGAGACCCAGTACTTC. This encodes CASSYSGHTQETQYF.

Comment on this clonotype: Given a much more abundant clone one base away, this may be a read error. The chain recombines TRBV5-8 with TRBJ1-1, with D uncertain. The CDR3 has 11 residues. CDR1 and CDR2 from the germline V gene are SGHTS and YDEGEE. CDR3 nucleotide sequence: TGTGTCAGCAGCTTTAACACTGAAGCTTTCTTT. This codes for CVSSFNTEAFF.

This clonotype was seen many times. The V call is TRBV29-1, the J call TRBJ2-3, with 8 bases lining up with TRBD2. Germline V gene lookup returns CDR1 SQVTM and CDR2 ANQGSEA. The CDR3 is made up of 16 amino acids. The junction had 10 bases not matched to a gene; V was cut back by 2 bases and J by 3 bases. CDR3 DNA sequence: TGCAGCGTTGAAATTACCGGGAGGGCCGGGACAGATACGCAGTATTTT. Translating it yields CSVEITGRAGTDTQYF.

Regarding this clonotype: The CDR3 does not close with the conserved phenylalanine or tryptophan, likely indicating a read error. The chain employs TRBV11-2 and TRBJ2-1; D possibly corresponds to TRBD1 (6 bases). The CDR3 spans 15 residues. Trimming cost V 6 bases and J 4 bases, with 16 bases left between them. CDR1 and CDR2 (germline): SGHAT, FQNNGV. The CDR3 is CASSLSRTAYNEQFL. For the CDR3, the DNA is TGTGCCAGCAGTCTTTCCAGGACAGCGTACAATGAGCAGTTCCTC.

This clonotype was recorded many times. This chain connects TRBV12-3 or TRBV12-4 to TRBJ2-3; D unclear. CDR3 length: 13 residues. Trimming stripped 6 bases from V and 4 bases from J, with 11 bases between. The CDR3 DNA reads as TGTGCCAGCAGACCCGCCCGGCCAGATACGCAGTATTTT. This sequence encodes CASRPARPDTQYF.

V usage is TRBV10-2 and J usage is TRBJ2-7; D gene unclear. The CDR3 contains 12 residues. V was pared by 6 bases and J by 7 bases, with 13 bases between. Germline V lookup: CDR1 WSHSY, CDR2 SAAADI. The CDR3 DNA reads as TGCGCCAGCAGCCCCCTCTTGAGGGAGCAGTACTTC. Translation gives CASSPLLREQYF.

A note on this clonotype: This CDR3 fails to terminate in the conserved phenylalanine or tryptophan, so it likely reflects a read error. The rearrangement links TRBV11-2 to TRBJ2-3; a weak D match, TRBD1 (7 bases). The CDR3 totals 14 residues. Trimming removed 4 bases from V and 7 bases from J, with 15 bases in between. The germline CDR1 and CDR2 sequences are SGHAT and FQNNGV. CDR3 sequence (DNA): TGTGCCAGCAGCTCTCCTCAGGGGGGAAATACGCAGTATCTT. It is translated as CASSSPQGGNTQYL.

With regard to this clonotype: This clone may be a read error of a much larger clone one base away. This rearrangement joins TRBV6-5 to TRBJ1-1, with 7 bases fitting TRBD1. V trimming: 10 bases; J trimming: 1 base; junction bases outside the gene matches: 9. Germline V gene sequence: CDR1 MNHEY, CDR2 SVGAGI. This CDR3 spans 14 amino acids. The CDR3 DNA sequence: TGTGCCACGTTCGCAAGGGGGCCGAACACTGAAGCTTTCTTT. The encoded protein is CATFARGPNTEAFF.

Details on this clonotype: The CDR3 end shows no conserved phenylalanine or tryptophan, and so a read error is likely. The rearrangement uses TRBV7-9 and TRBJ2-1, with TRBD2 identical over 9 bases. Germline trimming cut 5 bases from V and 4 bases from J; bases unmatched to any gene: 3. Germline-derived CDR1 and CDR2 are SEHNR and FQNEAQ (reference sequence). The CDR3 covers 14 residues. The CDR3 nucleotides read TGTGCCAGCAGCGAGACTAGCGGTTACAATGAGCAGTTCCTC. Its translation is CASSETSGYNEQFL.

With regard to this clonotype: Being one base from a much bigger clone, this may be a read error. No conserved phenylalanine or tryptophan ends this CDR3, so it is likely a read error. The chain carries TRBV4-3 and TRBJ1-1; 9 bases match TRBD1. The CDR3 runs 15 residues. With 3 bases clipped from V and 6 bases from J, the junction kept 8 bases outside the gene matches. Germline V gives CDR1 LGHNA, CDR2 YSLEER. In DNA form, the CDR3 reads TGCGCCAGCAGCCACCCACAGGGGGCTGGCGCTGAAGCTTTCATT. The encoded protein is CASSHPQGAGAEAFI.